This entry features one TCR beta chain sequence. CDR1 and CDR2 from the germline V gene are SGHNT and YYREEE (reference sequence). The CDR3 sequence is 15 residues long. V gave up 4 bases and J gave up 0 bases; unmatched junction bases: 5. The data derive from a study of blood T cell repertoires in COVID-19. TCRdb's copy holds only in-frame clones and misses some; the assay was immunoSEQ multiplex PCR. The data contain approximately 230,000 clones, about 80% of them singletons. Sequencing was done on a sample of peripheral blood. The chain combines TRBV5-4 with TRBJ2-7; 9 bases agree with TRBD1. The sequence was obtained from a man older than 75 with acute or convalescent COVID-19. The CDR3 DNA reads as TGTGCCAGCAGCCGGGACAGGGTAAGCTCCTACGAGCAGTACTTC. Translating it yields CASSRDRVSSYEQYF. Supplemented by reference TRBV5-4 and TRBJ2-7, the full variable domain reads ETGVTQSPTHLIKTRGQQVTLRCSSQSGHNTVSWYQQALGQGPQFIFQYYREEENGRGNFPPRFSGLQFPNYSSELNVNALELDDSALYLCASSRDRVSSYEQYFGPGTRLTVT.